The 5 T cell receptor beta chains below were found in one sample sequenced in a study of T-cell reconstitution after alpha-beta-depleted transplantation in children. Molecular barcoding with unique molecular identifiers was used for the TCRbeta library. TCRdb reprocessed the PCR reads via MiXCR and lists one record per CDR3 protein. This table holds around 500,000 distinct CDR3 sequences, roughly 23% found once. The sequenced sample was PBMCs, mostly from graft donor cells, obtained 360 days after TCRalphabeta/CD19-depleted stem cell transplant. The receptors were gathered from a boy under two years old who had a stem cell transplant for acute myeloid leukemia, so the T cells may come from the graft donor.

The rearrangement joins TRBV5-1 to TRBJ1-1, with D possibly TRBD1 on 5 matching bases. The CDR3 spans 13 residues. The germline gives CDR1 SGHRS, CDR2 YFSETQ. Between the trimmed V and J ends, which lost 4 bases and 1 base, there was a span of 8 bases. The CDR3, as DNA: TGCGCCAGCAGCCGGACACAGAACACTGAAGCTTTCTTT. Its translation is CASSRTQNTEAFF.

Many counts were recorded for this clonotype. The chain carries TRBV6-1 and TRBJ2-3; TRBD2 matches 8 bases. Germline V gene lookup returns CDR1 MNHNS and CDR2 SASEGT. The CDR3 spans 18 residues. Unmatched junction bases numbered 15, after V lost 5 bases and J lost 2 bases. CDR3: CASSLLRLAGLSTDTQYF. The DNA of the CDR3 is TGTGCCAGCAGTCTCCTAAGATTAGCGGGGCTATCCACAGATACGCAGTATTTT.

This clonotype was seen ten or more times. The chain has TRBV12-3 or TRBV12-4 and TRBJ2-3, with 10 bases lining up with TRBD2. The V segment lost 0 bases and the J segment 2 bases; nucleotides outside the gene matches: 8. The CDR3 loop spans 18 amino acids. In DNA, the CDR3 is TGTGCCAGCAGTTTAGCCAAGGGACTAGCGACTTCCACAGATACGCAGTATTTT. Translating it yields CASSLAKGLATSTDTQYF.

This clonotype was detected ten times or more. The chain employs TRBV4-3 and TRBJ2-2, with 7 nucleotides matching TRBD2. There are 20 residues in the CDR3. Trimming took 0 bases from V and 4 from J; bases not matched to a gene: 17. Germline assignment: CDR1 LGHNA and CDR2 YSLEER. This CDR3 is CASSQDALGWVTGGTGELFF. The CDR3 DNA reads TGCGCCAGCAGCCAAGATGCCCTCGGATGGGTAACGGGGGGCACCGGGGAGCTGTTTTTT.

This clonotype has more than one count but fewer than ten. The rearrangement uses TRBV12-3 or TRBV12-4 and TRBJ2-1, with 7 bases that match TRBD2. The CDR3 length is 14 residues. V was pared by 3 bases and J by 6 bases, with 5 bases of the junction left unmatched. The DNA for the CDR3 is TGTGCCAGCAGTTTGTCGTGGGAGGGCAATGAGCAGTTCTTC. Encoded protein: CASSLSWEGNEQFF.